One sample yielded the 10 T cell receptor beta chains listed below, sequenced in a study of T cells after posttransplantation cyclophosphamide. Generated by immunoSEQ multiplex PCR, the TCRdb table keeps only in-frame clones and is missing some. Seen here are approximately 10,000 clones, more than 80% observed once, and the top ten hold around 4.2%. Methotrexate plus calcineurin inhibitor accompanied controls' myeloablative marrow transplants; sampling was 1 year later. This sample comprised PBMCs, obtained roughly 67 weeks after allogeneic stem cell transplant with calcineurin inhibitor and methotrexate. Receptors were obtained from a male patient in his fifties who received an allogeneic stem cell transplant from an unrelated donor, was CMV-positive, and had chronic GVHD only. A share of the T cells may be of graft donor origin.

The rearrangement uses TRBV6-5 and TRBJ2-1, with 8 bases that match TRBD2. The CDR3 extends over 14 amino acids. Germline-derived CDR1 and CDR2 are MNHEY and SVGAGI. Trimming cost V 4 bases and J 9 bases; bases outside gene matches: 8. The CDR3 is CASSFRLGGGEQFF. The CDR3 nucleotides read TGTGCCAGCAGTTTCCGCCTCGGGGGGGGTGAGCAGTTCTTC.

The rearrangement uses TRBV19 and TRBJ2-1; 8 nucleotides agree with TRBD2. The CDR3 length is 16 residues. Germline V lookup: CDR1 LNHDA, CDR2 SQIVND (reference sequence). V gave up 4 bases and J gave up 3 bases; unmatched junction bases: 8. CDR3 loop: CASSTYSGDVYNEQFF. The CDR3 DNA reads as TGTGCCAGTAGTACCTATAGCGGGGACGTCTACAATGAGCAGTTCTTC.

The V and J genes are TRBV6-1 and TRBJ1-5; 12 bases align to TRBD1. Germline assignment: CDR1 MNHNS and CDR2 SASEGT. V trimming: 8 bases; J trimming: 7 bases; junction bases outside the gene matches: 0. The CDR3 has 12 amino acids. The CDR3 nucleotides are TGTGCCAGCGGGACAGGGGGCCAGCCCCAGCATTTT. It is translated as CASGTGGQPQHF.

The chain employs TRBV12-5 and TRBJ2-7, with 8 bases that match TRBD2. The CDR3 is 14 residues long. Germline assignment: CDR1 LGHNT and CDR2 FRNRAP. Trimming took 4 bases from V and 2 from J; bases not matched to a gene: 4. CDR3 in DNA: TGTGCTAGTGGTTCCGAGCGGGGGCCCTACGAGCAGTACTTC. Encoded protein: CASGSERGPYEQYF.

The DNA of the CDR3 is TGCAGTGCCCGGAGTAATGAGCAGTTCTTC. Translating it yields CSARSNEQFF. This chain joins TRBV20-1 and TRBJ2-1, with no clear D. Germline V lookup: CDR1 DFQATT, CDR2 SNEGSKA (reference sequence). The V end lost 6 bases, the J end lost 7 bases, and 7 bases lay between the germline ends. The CDR3 extends over 10 amino acids.

The gene calls are TRBV7-2 and TRBJ1-6; D is unresolved. The CDR3 runs 12 residues. Germline V gene sequence: CDR1 SGHTA, CDR2 FQGNSA. Deletions cut 1 base from V and 10 bases from J, with 5 bases between. For the CDR3, the DNA is TGTGCCAGCAGCTTAGTCTCGTCACCCCTCCACTTT. Amino acids: CASSLVSSPLHF.

V usage is TRBV28 and J usage is TRBJ2-3, with 10 bases lining up with TRBD2. CDR1 is MDHEN, CDR2 SYDVKM, per germline. This CDR3 contains 16 residues. V was clipped by 6 bases and J by 4 bases; unmatched bases: 10. The CDR3 region has the DNA TGTGCCAGCAGGCCCCAAACTAGCGGGAAATCAGATACGCAGTATTTT. Residues: CASRPQTSGKSDTQYF.

The rearrangement uses TRBV4-1 and TRBJ1-4; D gene ambiguous. The germline V and J ends were trimmed by 0 bases and 5 bases, with 7 bases remaining between them. Germline V gene data show CDR1 as MGHRA and CDR2 as YSYEKL. This CDR3 comprises 14 residues. This chain's CDR3 is CASSQDWENEKLFF. The CDR3 DNA reads as TGCGCCAGCAGCCAAGATTGGGAGAATGAAAAACTGTTTTTT.

This sequence joins TRBV11-3 and TRBJ2-5; 11 bases map to TRBD1. The V segment lost 5 bases and the J segment 5 bases; nucleotides outside the gene matches: 10. This CDR3 region has 16 residues. The germline gives CDR1 SGHNT, CDR2 YENEEA. CDR3 in DNA: TGTGCCAGCAGCGCTCGGACAGGGGGCGCAGGGGAGACCCAGTACTTC. Its protein product is CASSARTGGAGETQYF.

This chain links TRBV19 with TRBJ2-1; D ambiguous. V lost 8 bases and J 4 bases, leaving 12 bases between the germline ends. The CDR3 runs 13 residues. Germline CDR1 and CDR2: LNHDA and SQIVND (reference sequence). This CDR3 reads CASSRQLYNEQFF. CDR3 in DNA: TGTGCCAGTTCCCGCCAACTATACAATGAGCAGTTCTTC.